This TCR beta chain was identified during a study of read filtering for tumor transcriptome and immune sequencing. On the study more broadly: Transcriptome libraries were built from DNase-treated RNA.

Study-wide results and caveats: Even smaller IR-seq throughput identified most shared clonotypes.

This library used approximately 0.4 ug RNA and molecular barcoded adaptors spanning alpha/delta and beta/gamma chains. TCRdb reprocessed the reads with MiXCR, giving one entry per CDR3 protein. The repertoire has 30,000 to 35,000 distinct CDR3 sequences, around 20% of them found once; the top ten carry roughly 17%. The length of the CDR3 is 15 residues. Losses at the gene ends were 6 bases for V and 5 bases for J; bases not matched to a gene: 5. Germline values: CDR1 SGHTA, CDR2 FQGNSA. There are many counts of this clonotype. The target antigen is unknown. The TCR was taken from a donor at least 40 years old with multiple myeloma. Sequencing used a population of CD138-negative cells sorted from bone marrow. This sequence joins TRBV7-2 and TRBJ2-5; 14 positions agree with TRBD2. CDR3 region: CASRTSGGASETQYF. CDR3 nucleotides: TGTGCCAGCAGGACTAGCGGGGGGGCCAGCGAGACCCAGTACTTC. Variable domain in full (rest from reference TRBV7-2 and TRBJ2-5): GAGVSQSPSNKVTEKGKDVELRCDPISGHTALYWYRQSLGQGLEFLIYFQGNSAPDKSGLPSDRFSAERTGGSVSTLTIQRTQQEDSAVYLCASRTSGGASETQYFGPGTRLLVL.